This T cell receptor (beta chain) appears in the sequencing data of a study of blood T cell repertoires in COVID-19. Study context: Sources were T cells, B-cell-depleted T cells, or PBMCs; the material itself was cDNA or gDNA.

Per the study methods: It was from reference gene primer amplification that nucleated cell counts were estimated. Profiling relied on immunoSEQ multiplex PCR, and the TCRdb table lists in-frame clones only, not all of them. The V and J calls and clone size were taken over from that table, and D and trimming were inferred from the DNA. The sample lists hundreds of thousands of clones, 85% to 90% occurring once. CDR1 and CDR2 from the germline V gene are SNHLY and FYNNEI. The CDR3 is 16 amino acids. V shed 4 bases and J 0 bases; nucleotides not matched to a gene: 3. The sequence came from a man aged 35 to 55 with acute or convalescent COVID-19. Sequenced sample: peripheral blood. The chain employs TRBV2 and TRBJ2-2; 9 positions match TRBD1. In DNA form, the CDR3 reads TGTGCCAGCAGTGTACAGGGGGCTGCGAACACCGGGGAGCTGTTTTTT. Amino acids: CASSVQGAANTGELFF.